A selection of T cell receptor beta chains follows, all from one sample in a study of neoadjuvant anti-PD-1 for oral cavity cancer. The table came from immunoSEQ multiplex PCR; TCRdb's copy has only in-frame clones and leaves some out. The sample yields over 60,000 clones, about nine tenths seen once. This specimen consisted of PBMCs, obtained after nivolumab (anti-PD-1) treatment. The source is a person between 35 and 79 years old with oral cavity squamous cell carcinoma. CDR3s include the opening cysteine and the closing phenylalanine or tryptophan. The order of the fields is J gene, V gene, CDR3 protein.

>TRBJ2-7|TRBV7-9
CASSFPPWYEQYF
>TRBJ2-7|TRBV7-9
CASSLRGYEQYF
>TRBJ2-6|TRBV29-1
CSVGGPGGGGANVLTF
>TRBJ1-2|TRBV28
CASSPYRATVYGYTF
>TRBJ2-1|TRBV7-2
CASSFGTSGRVSQQFF
>TRBJ1-3|TRBV5-1
CASSSGSTAGNTIYF
>TRBJ2-7|TRBV5-1
CASSFLPVRRFGLGYEQYF
>TRBJ2-5|TRBV4-1
CASSQIFGSNLYF
>TRBJ2-7|TRBV11-2
CASSLDRGEQYF
>TRBJ2-3|TRBV30
CAWSGDRTQYF
>TRBJ2-2|TRBV27
CASREDTTKNTGELFF
>TRBJ1-1|TRBV28
CASIREDTEAFF
>TRBJ1-4|TRBV6-5
CASSYGGTDEKLFF
>TRBJ1-1|TRBV5-4
CASSPIGPGGTEAFF
>TRBJ2-1|TRBV10-1
CASSESIYGDTRMMRFF
>TRBJ2-2|TRBV7-3
CASSATSSSTGELFF
>TRBJ2-2|TRBV9
CASSAHRDRGANGELFF
>TRBJ1-1|TRBV7-9
CASSKQTVLNTEAFF
>TRBJ1-2|TRBV27
CASSLGGTAAGYTF
>TRBJ1-1|TRBV7-9
CASSLRSQQNTEAFF
>TRBJ2-3|TRBV27
CATWPAIASTDTQYF
>TRBJ2-1|TRBV2
CASSLHSNEQFF
>TRBJ2-1|TRBV6-5
CASSPPPEQFF
>TRBJ2-4|TRBV4-1
CASSHPGLAKNIQYF
>TRBJ2-2|TRBV19
CASSAWTVLGGELFF
>TRBJ2-3|TRBV5-4
CASSFVSGGAIDTQYF
>TRBJ1-5|TRBV10-3
CASGTDRVYSNQPQHF
>TRBJ2-2|TRBV29-1
CSVATGTANTGELFF
>TRBJ2-7|TRBV4-1
CASSQVGFLGEQYF
>TRBJ2-5|TRBV5-8
CASSPQGRGLETQYF
>TRBJ1-5|TRBV19
CASTPGAGQPQHF
>TRBJ2-7|TRBV5-6
CASSEWRFQVYEQYF
>TRBJ1-3|TRBV19
CASGQGANTIYF
>TRBJ2-2|TRBV19
CASSIGYLVARRRTGELFF
>TRBJ1-3|TRBV2
CASSEFSGNTIYF
>TRBJ1-5|TRBV27
CASSLSNPPGADQPQHF
>TRBJ1-5|TRBV6-1
CASSRDLRQPQHF